This T cell receptor beta chain was sequenced for a study of response to subunit inactivated influenza vaccine. Study results and limitations: That few new T cells are recruited by each seasonal influenza vaccination was the authors' suggestion.

Germline V lookup: CDR1 KGHDR, CDR2 SFDVKD. The CDR3 contains 13 residues. V shed 5 bases and J shed 4 bases, with 10 bases lying between them. A single record per CDR3 protein comes from TCRdb applying MiXCR to the RT-PCR reads. The table lists approximately 700,000 distinct CDR3 sequences, about a sixth of them singletons. Comment on this clonotype: Its target is not known.

The material was PBMCs from blood, obtained roughly 13 days after vaccination. This chain links TRBV24-1 with TRBJ2-5, with D possibly TRBD2 on 6 matching bases. The clonotype was recovered from a man between 50 and 59 years old who received an inactivated influenza vaccine. Here the CDR3 DNA reads TGTGCCACCAGTGCCGGGGGTGGAGAGACCCAGTACTTC. Residues: CATSAGGGETQYF.